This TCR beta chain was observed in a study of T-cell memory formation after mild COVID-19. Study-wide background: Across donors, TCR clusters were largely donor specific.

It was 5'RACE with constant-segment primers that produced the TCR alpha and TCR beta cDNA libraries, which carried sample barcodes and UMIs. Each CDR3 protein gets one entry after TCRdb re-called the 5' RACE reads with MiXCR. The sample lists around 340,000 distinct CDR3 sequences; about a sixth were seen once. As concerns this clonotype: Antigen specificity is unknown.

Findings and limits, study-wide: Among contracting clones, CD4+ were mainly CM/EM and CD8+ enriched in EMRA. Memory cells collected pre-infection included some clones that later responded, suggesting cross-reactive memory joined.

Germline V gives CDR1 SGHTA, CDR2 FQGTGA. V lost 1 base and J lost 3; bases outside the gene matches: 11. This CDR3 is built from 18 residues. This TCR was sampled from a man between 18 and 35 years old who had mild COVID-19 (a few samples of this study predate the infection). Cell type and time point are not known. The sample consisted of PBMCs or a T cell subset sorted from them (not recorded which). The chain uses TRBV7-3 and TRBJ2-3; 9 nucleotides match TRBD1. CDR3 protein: CASSLKAGDRVGTDTQYF. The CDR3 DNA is TGTGCCAGCAGCTTAAAGGCCGGGGACAGGGTCGGGACAGATACGCAGTATTTT.